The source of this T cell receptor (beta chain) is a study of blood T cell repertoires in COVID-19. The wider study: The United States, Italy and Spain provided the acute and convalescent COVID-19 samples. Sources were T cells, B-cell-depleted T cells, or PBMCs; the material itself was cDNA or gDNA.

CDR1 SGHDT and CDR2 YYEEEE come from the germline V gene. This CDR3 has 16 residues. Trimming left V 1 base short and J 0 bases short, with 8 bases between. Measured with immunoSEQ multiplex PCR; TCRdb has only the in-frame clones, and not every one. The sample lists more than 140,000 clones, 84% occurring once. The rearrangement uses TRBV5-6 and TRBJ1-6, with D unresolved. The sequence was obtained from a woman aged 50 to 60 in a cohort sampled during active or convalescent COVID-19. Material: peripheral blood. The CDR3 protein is CASSLFRSSYNSPLHF. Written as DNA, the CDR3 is TGTGCCAGCAGCTTGTTTCGGAGCTCCTATAATTCACCCCTCCACTTT.